This T cell receptor beta chain is drawn from a study of long-term antiretroviral therapy in people with HIV. This clone was recorded only once. The libraries were made with immunoSEQ v3.0 at survey level. TCRdb's table, derived via immunoSEQ multiplex PCR, lists solely in-frame clones and lacks some. The table lists some 17,000 clones, approximately 80% of them singletons, with 4.5% in the top ten. Trimming cost V 4 bases and J 6 bases, with 9 bases left between them. Germline CDR1 reads SQVTM; CDR2 reads ANQGSEA. The CDR3 is 11 residues long. This receptor was obtained from a man between 18 and 29 years old with HIV. Here the sequenced sample was unsorted PBMCs, taken 0.1 years before starting antiretroviral therapy. The J gene is TRBJ1-1, the V gene TRBV29-1; no clear D gene. This CDR3 reads CSVGGAAEAFF. As DNA, the CDR3 is TGCAGCGTTGGGGGAGCCGCTGAAGCTTTCTTT.